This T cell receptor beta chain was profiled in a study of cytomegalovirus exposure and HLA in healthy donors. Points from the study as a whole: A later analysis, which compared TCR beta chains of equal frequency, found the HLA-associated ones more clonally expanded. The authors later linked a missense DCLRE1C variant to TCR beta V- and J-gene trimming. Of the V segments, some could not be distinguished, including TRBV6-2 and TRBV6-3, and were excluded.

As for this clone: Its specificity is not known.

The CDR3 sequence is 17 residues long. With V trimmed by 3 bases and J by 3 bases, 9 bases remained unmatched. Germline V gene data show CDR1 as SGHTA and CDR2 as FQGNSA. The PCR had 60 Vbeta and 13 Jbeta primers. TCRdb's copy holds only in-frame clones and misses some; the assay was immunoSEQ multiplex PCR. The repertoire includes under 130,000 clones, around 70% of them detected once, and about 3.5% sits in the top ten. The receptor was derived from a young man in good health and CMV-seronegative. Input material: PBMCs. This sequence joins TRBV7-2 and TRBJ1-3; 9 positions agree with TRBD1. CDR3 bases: TGTGCCAGCAGCTTTTACGGACAGGGGACAGTTGGAAACACCATATATTTT. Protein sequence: CASSFYGQGTVGNTIYF.